The 27 T cell receptor beta chains listed next were all sequenced from one sample in a study of T-cell reconstitution after alpha-beta-depleted transplantation in children. Unique molecular identifiers were built into the TCRbeta library. TCRdb reanalysed the PCR reads using MiXCR and keeps one entry per CDR3 protein. This sample yields roughly 420,000 distinct CDR3 sequences, of which roughly 16% are seen a single time; 29% belongs to the top ten. Material: PBMCs, mostly from graft donor cells, obtained 360 days after TCRalphabeta/CD19-depleted stem cell transplant. The origin of the receptors is a boy in the first two years of life who had a stem cell transplant for Wiskott-Aldrich syndrome, so the T cells may come from the graft donor.

V usage is TRBV24-1 and J usage is TRBJ2-1; 10 nucleotides align to TRBD2. The junction had 13 bases not matched to a gene; V was cut back by 4 bases and J by 8 bases. Germline assignment: CDR1 KGHDR and CDR2 SFDVKD. The CDR3 has 17 residues. In DNA, the CDR3 is TGTGCCACCAGTGACCCCCGACTAGCGGGCCCCTTATATGAGCAGTTCTTC. It is translated as CATSDPRLAGPLYEQFF.

This clonotype was observed a few times. J is TRBJ2-3 and V is TRBV20-1; a possible D gene is TRBD2 (6 bases). This CDR3 is built from 11 residues. Trimming removed 5 bases at V and 9 bases at J, with 12 bases between. The germline V gene has CDR1 DFQATT and CDR2 SNEGSKA (reference sequence). CDR3 in DNA: TGCAGTGCTGATGGCGGGGCAACGCAGTATTTT. Protein: CSADGGATQYF.

This clonotype was seen only a few times. J is TRBJ2-2 and V is TRBV7-2; D is uncertain. There are 13 residues in the CDR3. V was shortened by 6 bases and J by 9 bases, with 14 bases between the two germline ends. The germline CDR1 and CDR2 sequences are SGHTA and FQGNSA. CDR3 DNA sequence: TGTGCCAGCAGTCGGAGTCCAAGACGGGAGCTGTTTTTT. Protein: CASSRSPRRELFF.

The gene calls are TRBV12-3 or TRBV12-4 and TRBJ1-2, with D possibly TRBD1 on 5 matching bases. The V end was cut by 4 bases, the J end by 6 bases, with 18 bases between. The CDR3 length is 15 residues. Written as DNA, the CDR3 is TGTGCCAGCAGTTCAGGGCGCGGGCGGTCGGATGGCTACACCTTC. Translated, it gives CASSSGRGRSDGYTF.

The rearrangement joins TRBV6-4 to TRBJ1-1, with D unresolved. V was cut by 3 bases and J by 0 bases, with 5 bases left in between. CDR3 size: 13 residues. The germline gives CDR1 MRHNA, CDR2 SNTAGT. CDR3 sequence (DNA): TGTGCCAGCAGTGAGGAGATGAACACTGAAGCTTTCTTT. Translating gives CASSEEMNTEAFF.

J is TRBJ1-1 and V is TRBV12-3 or TRBV12-4; no definite D call. CDR3 size: 11 residues. Deletions cut 5 bases from V and 8 bases from J, with 9 bases between. CDR3 in amino acids: CASSTAVEAFF. The CDR3 DNA follows: TGTGCCAGCAGTACGGCAGTCGAAGCTTTCTTT.

V and J are TRBV20-1 and TRBJ2-7, with unresolved D. Germline lookup yields CDR1 DFQATT and CDR2 SNEGSKA (reference sequence). This CDR3 is built from 14 residues. V lost 1 base and J 0 bases, leaving 10 bases between the germline ends. The DNA for the CDR3 is TGCAGTGCTAGAGTGCGGTACCGCTCCTACGAGCAGTACTTC. Protein: CSARVRYRSYEQYF.

This clonotype has only a few counts. The chain recombines TRBV15 with TRBJ1-2; D is ambiguous. The CDR3 is made up of 13 amino acids. Germline V gene sequence: CDR1 LNHNV, CDR2 YYDKDF (reference sequence). V was clipped by 0 bases and J by 6 bases, with 8 bases between them. CDR3 amino acids: CATSRDLSDGYTF. The CDR3 DNA sequence: TGTGCCACCAGCAGAGATTTATCGGATGGCTACACCTTC.

Many counts were recorded for this clonotype. The chain uses TRBV12-3 or TRBV12-4 and TRBJ2-7; 7 bases align to TRBD1. The CDR3 runs 15 residues. The V gene end was trimmed by 5 bases and the J gene end by 3 bases; junction bases not matched to a gene: 10. CDR3 sequence reads: CASSRPTGASYEQYF. For the CDR3, the DNA is TGTGCCAGCAGTCGTCCTACAGGGGCAAGCTACGAGCAGTACTTC.

The genes are TRBV20-1 and TRBJ2-3; D ambiguous. The CDR3 runs to 14 residues. Trimming cost V 6 bases and J 1 base, with 14 bases left between them. Per germline, CDR1 DFQATT and CDR2 SNEGSKA (reference sequence). The CDR3: CSAHDPVGTDTQYF. The DNA for the CDR3 is TGCAGTGCCCATGACCCCGTCGGCACAGATACGCAGTATTTT.

This clonotype was detected ten times or more. The chain employs TRBV6-5 and TRBJ2-7; D possibly matches TRBD1 or TRBD2 (5 bases each). V gave up 0 bases and J gave up 0 bases, with 15 bases separating them. The germline gives CDR1 MNHEY, CDR2 SVGAGI. CDR3 length equals 17 residues. This CDR3 reads CASSYSVGTYNSYEQYF. In nucleotides, the CDR3 is TGTGCCAGCAGTTACTCTGTCGGGACCTATAACTCCTACGAGCAGTACTTC.

This chain links TRBV11-2 with TRBJ2-5, with 9 positions matching TRBD2. CDR1 and CDR2 (germline): SGHAT, FQNNGV. The CDR3 length is 21 residues. V gave up 0 bases and J gave up 0 bases; unmatched junction bases: 17. The CDR3, as DNA: TGTGCCAGCAGCTTAGATTTTGGTAATAGCGGGAGTTCGGGGTACCAAGAGACCCAGTACTTC. Translating gives CASSLDFGNSGSSGYQETQYF.

The chain combines TRBV5-1 with TRBJ2-5, with 7 nucleotides matching TRBD1. Germline-derived CDR1 and CDR2 are SGHRS and YFSETQ. J was trimmed by 1 base and V by 3 bases; bases with no gene match: 6. The CDR3 loop spans 15 amino acids. CDR3 amino acids: CASSSPGQFQETQYF. For the CDR3, the DNA is TGCGCCAGCAGCTCTCCGGGACAGTTCCAAGAGACCCAGTACTTC.

This clonotype has only a few counts. The V gene is TRBV2, the J gene TRBJ2-7; 9 bases line up with TRBD1. Germline trimming cut 3 bases from V and 3 bases from J; bases unmatched to any gene: 9. Germline CDR1 SNHLY, CDR2 FYNNEI. This CDR3 comprises 16 residues. Here the CDR3 reads CASSDWAGTGNYEQYF. The DNA for the CDR3 is TGTGCCAGCAGTGATTGGGCCGGGACAGGGAACTACGAGCAGTACTTC.

This clonotype was detected only a few times. The rearrangement links TRBV29-1 to TRBJ1-4; D uncertain. CDR3 size: 12 residues. Trimming left V 6 bases short and J 7 bases short, with 12 bases between. Germline assignment: CDR1 SQVTM and CDR2 ANQGSEA. Here the CDR3 reads CSVLGVSEKLFF. DNA for the CDR3: TGCAGCGTGCTTGGAGTGAGTGAAAAACTGTTTTTT.

The chain links TRBV5-1 to TRBJ2-1; D tentatively reads TRBD1 or TRBD2 (5 bases each). Germline-derived CDR1 and CDR2 are SGHRS and YFSETQ. Trimming left V 5 bases short and J 4 bases short, with 13 bases between. The CDR3 totals 14 residues. The CDR3 here is CASRTPGPYNEQFF. The CDR3 coding sequence is TGCGCCAGCAGAACCCCGGGACCGTACAATGAGCAGTTCTTC.

This clonotype was counted a few times. The chain employs TRBV7-9 and TRBJ2-1; D might be TRBD1 (6 bases). V was clipped by 5 bases and J by 9 bases, with 23 bases between them. The CDR3 extends over 16 amino acids. Germline CDR1 is SEHNR and CDR2 is FQNEAQ (reference sequence). The CDR3 DNA reads as TGTGCCAGCAGCCCTAGGGGGAATAGATTGGGCAGTGAGCAGTTCTTC. This gives the protein CASSPRGNRLGSEQFF.

V is TRBV11-3 and J is TRBJ2-5; 9 nucleotides align to TRBD2. CDR3 length: 16 residues. J was trimmed by 3 bases and V by 0 bases; bases with no gene match: 5. The germline V gene has CDR1 SGHNT and CDR2 YENEEA. Here the CDR3 reads CASSLDQPSGKETQYF. Written as DNA, the CDR3 is TGTGCCAGCAGCTTAGATCAGCCTAGCGGGAAAGAGACCCAGTACTTC.

V is TRBV20-1 and J is TRBJ2-7, with D possibly being TRBD1 (6 bases). Germline V gene sequence: CDR1 DFQATT, CDR2 SNEGSKA (reference sequence). This CDR3 is built from 14 residues. Trimming stripped 1 base from V and 3 bases from J, with 13 bases between. This CDR3 is CSARGGHDHYEQYF. CDR3 DNA sequence: TGCAGTGCTAGAGGGGGACACGACCACTACGAGCAGTACTTC.

The gene calls are TRBV7-9 and TRBJ2-7, with 8 bases matching TRBD1. Germline trimming cut 4 bases from V and 5 bases from J; bases unmatched to any gene: 7. There are 14 residues in the CDR3. From germline, CDR1 is SEHNR and CDR2 FQNEAQ (reference sequence). The CDR3 DNA sequence: TGTGCCAGCAGCTCTCCCGGGACAGGCGACGAGCAGTACTTC. This gives the protein CASSSPGTGDEQYF.

This clonotype was observed a few times. The genes are TRBV11-2 and TRBJ2-5; D ambiguous. Trimming shortened V by 1 base and J by 2 bases, and 11 bases separated the two germline ends. This CDR3 has 15 residues. CDR1 and CDR2 from the germline V gene are SGHAT and FQNNGV. CDR3 DNA: TGTGCCAGCAGCTTAGTGGGCCGAGTACAAGAGACCCAGTACTTC. It is translated as CASSLVGRVQETQYF.

This clonotype was seen a few times. The V gene is TRBV7-2, the J gene TRBJ2-7; D is possibly TRBD2 (6 bases). This CDR3 is 16 amino acids long. Trimming left V 3 bases short and J 3 bases short, with 18 bases between. The germline CDR1 and CDR2 sequences are SGHTA and FQGNSA. CDR3 sequence (DNA): TGTGCCAGCAGCTTGGGGTGGGGGGAGCCATTCTACGAGCAGTACTTC. Encoded protein: CASSLGWGEPFYEQYF.

The chain employs TRBV5-1 and TRBJ1-2; maybe TRBD1 (6 bases). CDR1 is SGHRS and CDR2 is YFSETQ in the germline V gene. The CDR3 runs to 13 residues. With 0 bases removed from V and 6 bases from J, the gap between germline ends came to 9 bases. The CDR3 spells CASSLVRGDGYTF. CDR3 coding DNA: TGCGCCAGCAGCTTGGTGAGGGGGGATGGCTACACCTTC.

The V gene is TRBV29-1, the J gene TRBJ2-7; weak D call: TRBD1 (5 bases). The CDR3 is made up of 13 amino acids. V was trimmed by 4 bases and J by 7 bases, leaving 17 bases between them. Germline CDR1 SQVTM, CDR2 ANQGSEA. The CDR3 is CSVGMGRVGEQYF. In DNA, the CDR3 is TGCAGCGTTGGTATGGGCAGGGTAGGTGAGCAGTACTTC.

The chain joins TRBV7-9 to TRBJ2-3, with D uncertain. The CDR3 is 14 amino acids. The germline V and J ends were trimmed by 5 bases and 5 bases, with 14 bases remaining between them. Germline lookup yields CDR1 SEHNR and CDR2 FQNEAQ (reference sequence). Written as DNA, the CDR3 is TGTGCCAGCAGCCCCCCGACCCCCGGAGATACGCAGTATTTT. Its translation: CASSPPTPGDTQYF.

This clonotype was found a few times. The V gene is TRBV5-1, the J gene TRBJ2-3; D uncertain. The CDR3 length is 14 residues. CDR1 SGHRS and CDR2 YFSETQ come from the germline V gene. V dropped 0 bases and J dropped 2 bases, with 7 bases sitting between them. CDR3 residues: CASSLAITTDTQYF. For the CDR3, the DNA is TGCGCCAGCAGCTTGGCAATCACCACAGATACGCAGTATTTT.

V usage is TRBV7-9 and J usage is TRBJ2-5; no clear D gene. There are 15 residues in the CDR3. V lost 0 bases, J lost 4 bases, and 12 bases lay in between. Germline CDR1 reads SEHNR; CDR2 reads FQNEAQ (reference sequence). CDR3 protein: CASSLAVSARETQYF. The CDR3 region has the DNA TGTGCCAGCAGCTTAGCGGTTTCAGCCCGAGAGACCCAGTACTTC.